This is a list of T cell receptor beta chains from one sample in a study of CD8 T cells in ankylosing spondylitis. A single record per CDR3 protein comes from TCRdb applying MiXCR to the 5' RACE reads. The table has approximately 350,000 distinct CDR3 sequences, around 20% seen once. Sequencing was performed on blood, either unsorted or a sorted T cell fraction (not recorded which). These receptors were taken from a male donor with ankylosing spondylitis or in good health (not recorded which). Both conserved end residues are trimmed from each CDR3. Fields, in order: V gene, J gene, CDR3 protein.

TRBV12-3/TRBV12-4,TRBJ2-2,ASSLSAAGGELF
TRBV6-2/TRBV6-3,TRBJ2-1,ASSWEDFNNEQF
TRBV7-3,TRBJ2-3,ASSLLGYSTDTQY
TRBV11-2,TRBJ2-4,ASSLDRQGDPFTQLAKNIQY
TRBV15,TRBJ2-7,ATSSAPTGDYEQY
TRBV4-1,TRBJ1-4,ASSRVEKLF
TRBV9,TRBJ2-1,ASSVTGTGGNEQF
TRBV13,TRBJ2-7,ASSQGQLSYEQY
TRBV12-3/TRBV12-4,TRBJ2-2,ASGTGLTGELF
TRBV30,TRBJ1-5,AWSVVDGNQPQH
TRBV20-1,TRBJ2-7,SARDRWQLGGIYEQY
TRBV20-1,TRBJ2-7,SAPQTGDYEQY
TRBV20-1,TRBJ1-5,SARSGDQPQH
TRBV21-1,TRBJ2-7,ASSKGGLDYEQY
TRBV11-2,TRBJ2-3,ASSRGASGTSTDTQY
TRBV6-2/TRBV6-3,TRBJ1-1,ASSYLGIEAF
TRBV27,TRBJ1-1,ASSFLGTEAF
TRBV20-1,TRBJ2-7,SARDVSGGQGVSYEQY
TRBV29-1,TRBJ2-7,SVLGRGTSYEQY
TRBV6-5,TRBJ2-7,ASSYQGPNYEQY
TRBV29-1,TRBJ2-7,SVEIYREQY
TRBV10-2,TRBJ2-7,AAAGSYEQY
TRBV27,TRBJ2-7,ASSFGVLAEQY
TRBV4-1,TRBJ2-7,ASSQGTGILSYEQY
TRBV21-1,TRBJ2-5,ASSKVPGRRETQY
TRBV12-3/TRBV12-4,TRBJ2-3,ASSLAGGGTQY
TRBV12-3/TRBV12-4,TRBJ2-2,ASSWGRMAGELF
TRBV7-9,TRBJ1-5,ASSLMDQPQH
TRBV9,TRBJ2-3,ASSVAGGQGTDTQY
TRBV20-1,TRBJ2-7,SARVSGGPPYEQY
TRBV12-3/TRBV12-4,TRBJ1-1,ASSPGGDGTEAF
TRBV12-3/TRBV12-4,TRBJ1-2,ASTTGGQGYT
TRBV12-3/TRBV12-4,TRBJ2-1,ASTEGRGYNEQF
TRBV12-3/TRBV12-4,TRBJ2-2,AAAQRLAGGLGGELF
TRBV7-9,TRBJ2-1,ASSLAGGRASYNEQF
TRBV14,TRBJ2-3,ASSGDRAVLIGTDTQY
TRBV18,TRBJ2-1,ASSLGQAQNNEQF
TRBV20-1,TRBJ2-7,SARDLGTSTYEQY
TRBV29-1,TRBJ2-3,SVRPPATYSDTQY
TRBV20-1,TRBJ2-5,SATETQY
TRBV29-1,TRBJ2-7,SVLGGGLSYEQY
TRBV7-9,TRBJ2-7,ASSSPDRSQEQY
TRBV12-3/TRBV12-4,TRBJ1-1,ASSWPTDTEAF
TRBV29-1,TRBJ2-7,SVWGKQVESSYEQY